This paragraph reports one T cell receptor beta chain. Its cognate antigen is unknown. The data derive from a study of T cell repertoires in ileal Crohn's disease. Study overall: Operated complications were stricturing disease (roughly 60%) and penetrating disease (about 39%). Thiopurines (11) or anti-TNF agents (approximately 19) were given postoperatively to about half.

Clones were read by immunoSEQ multiplex PCR, and TCRdb kept only the in-frame ones, dropping some. In the table there are 8,000 or so clones, roughly 73% of which are singletons. CDR3 size: 17 residues. CDR1 and CDR2 from the germline V gene are SGDLS and YYNGEE. The J segment lost 7 bases and the V segment lost 3 bases, leaving 14 bases of the junction unmatched. Study results and limitations: Clonality above 26.8% at surgery always came with endoscopic recurrence. Clonal expansions were more frequent in active smokers than non-smokers at surgery.

Sample: ileal tissue. This receptor was taken from an adult with Crohn's disease. This sequence joins TRBV9 and TRBJ1-4; TRBD1 aligns across 8 bases. The CDR3 spells CASSGRPRGQGVEKLFF. In DNA, the CDR3 is TGTGCCAGCAGCGGCAGACCAAGAGGACAGGGCGTTGAAAAACTGTTTTTT.